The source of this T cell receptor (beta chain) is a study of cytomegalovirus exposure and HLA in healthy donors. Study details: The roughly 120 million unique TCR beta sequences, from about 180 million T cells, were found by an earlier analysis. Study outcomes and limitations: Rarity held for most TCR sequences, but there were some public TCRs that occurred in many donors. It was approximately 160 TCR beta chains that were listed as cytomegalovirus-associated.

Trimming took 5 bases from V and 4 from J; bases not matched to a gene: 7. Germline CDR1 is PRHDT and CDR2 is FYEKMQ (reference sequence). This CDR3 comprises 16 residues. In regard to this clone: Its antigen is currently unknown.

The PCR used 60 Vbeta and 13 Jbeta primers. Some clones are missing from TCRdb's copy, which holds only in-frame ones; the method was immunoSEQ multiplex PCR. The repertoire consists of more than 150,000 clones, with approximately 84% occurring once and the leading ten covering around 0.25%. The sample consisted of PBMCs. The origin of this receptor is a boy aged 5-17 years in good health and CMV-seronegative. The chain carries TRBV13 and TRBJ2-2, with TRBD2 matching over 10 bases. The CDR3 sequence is CASSPASGSPTGELFF. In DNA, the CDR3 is TGTGCCAGCAGCCCCGCTAGCGGGAGCCCCACCGGGGAGCTGTTTTTT.